These 25 T cell receptor beta chains were all obtained from the same sample, sequenced in a study of blood T cell repertoires in COVID-19. Sequenced by immunoSEQ multiplex PCR; TCRdb stores in-frame clones only, minus some. This sample has approximately 300,000 clones, with 90% found just once. Sequencing was carried out using PBMCs or T cells enriched from blood (not recorded which). These receptors all stem from a woman between 25 and 40 years old who had been exposed to COVID-19.

The gene calls are TRBV4-1 and TRBJ1-1, with TRBD1 as a possible D gene (5 bases). Trimming removed 4 bases at V and 3 bases at J, with 21 bases between. The V gene's germline CDR1 is MGHRA and CDR2 YSYEKL. This CDR3 has 17 amino acids. The CDR3 nucleotides are TGCGCCAGCAGCCCACCCGCGGAGACAGTGAGCCACACTGAAGCTTTCTTT. Translating gives CASSPPAETVSHTEAFF.

This chain connects TRBV21-1 to TRBJ1-2; the DNA was not used to check the table's D call, TRBD1. TRBV21-1 is labeled a pseudogene. This CDR3 contains 16 residues. The CDR3 loop is CASSRYLPSGVEGYTF. The DNA of the CDR3 is TGTGCCAGCAGCAGGTACCTACCCTCAGGGGTGGAAGGCTACACCTTC.

Worth noting for this clone: The same CDR3 can be traced to other DNA sequences in this sample. The CDR3 DNA follows: TGTGCCAGCAGTGGACAGGGGGCTGGTGAAAAACTGTTTTTT. Its protein product is CASSGQGAGEKLFF. The chain has TRBV2 and TRBJ1-4, with TRBD1 matching 10 bases. Looked up from germline, CDR1 is SNHLY and CDR2 is FYNNEI. This CDR3 is 14 amino acids long. The V and J ends lost 4 bases and 7 bases, in that order; junction bases with no gene match: 3. The whole variable domain, remainder taken from reference TRBV2 and TRBJ1-4, is EPEVTQTPSHQVTQMGQEVILRCVPISNHLYFYWYRQILGQKVEFLVSFYNNEISEKSEIFDDQFSVERPDGSNFTLKIRSTKLEDSAMYFCASSGQGAGEKLFFGSGTQLSVL.

This clone showed up just a few times. The chain couples TRBV5-1 to TRBJ2-3; 8 nucleotides match TRBD1. The J segment lost 1 base and the V segment lost 5 bases, leaving 0 bases of the junction unmatched. The CDR3 has 13 amino acids. Germline assignment: CDR1 SGHRS and CDR2 YFSETQ. The CDR3 is CASRGQGTDTQYF. In DNA, the CDR3 is TGCGCCAGCAGGGGACAGGGCACAGATACGCAGTATTTT.

The chain recombines TRBV7-2 with TRBJ2-7; 10 nucleotides align to TRBD1. CDR3 length: 15 amino acids. V shed 1 base, J shed 3 bases, and the junction held 3 bases outside the gene matches. The germline CDR1 and CDR2 sequences are SGHTA and FQGNSA. The CDR3 region has the DNA TGTGCCAGCAGCTTAGTGACAGGGGGCGGCTACGAGCAGTACTTC. Translating gives CASSLVTGGGYEQYF.

This sequence joins TRBV18 and TRBJ1-1; 7 nucleotides match TRBD1. The V gene's germline CDR1 is KGHSH and CDR2 LQKENI. There are 15 residues in the CDR3. V lost 4 bases and J lost 6; bases outside the gene matches: 11. The DNA of the CDR3 is TGTGCCAGCTCACTGAGGGGGCGCAGGGGGGCTGAAGCTTTCTTT. Translating it yields CASSLRGRRGAEAFF. The full variable domain, in which reference TRBV18 and TRBJ1-1 provide the parts outside the CDR3, is NAGVMQNPRHLVRRRGQEARLRCSPMKGHSHVYWYRQLPEEGLKFMVYLQKENIIDESGMPKERFSAEFPKEGPSILRIQQVVRGDSAAYFCASSLRGRRGAEAFFGQGTRLTVV.

This chain joins TRBV27 and TRBJ1-6; D remains unclear. Trimming stripped 5 bases from V and 8 bases from J, with 7 bases between. CDR3 length: 12 residues. CDR1 is MNHEY and CDR2 is SMNVEV in the germline V gene (reference sequence). This CDR3 is CASSLRDSPLHF. The CDR3 nucleotides read TGTGCCAGCAGTCTTCGGGATTCACCCCTCCACTTT.

In its sample, this clone was seen a few times. V usage is TRBV28 and J usage is TRBJ1-2; 8 bases line up with TRBD1. The CDR3 contains 16 residues. J gave up 7 bases and V 7 bases, and 17 bases lay outside the gene matches. Germline CDR1 reads MDHEN; CDR2 reads SYDVKM. This chain's CDR3 is CASTAGQGGKFPGYTF. The CDR3, as DNA: TGTGCCAGCACCGCCGGACAGGGCGGGAAGTTTCCTGGCTACACCTTC.

The chain joins TRBV6-5 to TRBJ1-6, with no clear D. The germline V and J ends were trimmed by 7 bases and 3 bases, with 13 bases remaining between them. CDR3 size: 15 residues. Germline V CDR1 and CDR2: MNHEY, SVGAGI. The CDR3 bases are TGTGCCAGCACGGTGGGCGATCGCTATAATTCACCCCTCCACTTT. Translating gives CASTVGDRYNSPLHF.

This chain joins TRBV9 and TRBJ2-1; D uncertain. Looked up from germline, CDR1 is SGDLS and CDR2 is YYNGEE. The V gene lost 4 bases and the J gene lost 3 bases, with 23 bases spanning the gap. The CDR3 extends over 18 amino acids. The CDR3 spells CASSFDGIFNHYYNEQFF. DNA for the CDR3: TGTGCCAGCAGCTTCGACGGTATCTTTAATCACTACTACAATGAGCAGTTCTTC.

This clone appeared once. The chain employs TRBV18 and TRBJ1-1; 10 nucleotides line up with TRBD1. Trimming took 5 bases from V and 6 from J; bases not matched to a gene: 6. The CDR3 has 14 residues. Germline CDR1 reads KGHSH; CDR2 reads LQKENI. The CDR3 DNA is TGTGCCAGCTCATATGGGACAGGGGTCCCTGAAGCTTTCTTT. Encoded protein: CASSYGTGVPEAFF.

The V and J genes are TRBV6-1 and TRBJ2-1; D unclear. CDR3 size: 13 residues. V dropped 3 bases and J dropped 4 bases, with 7 bases sitting between them. The V gene's germline CDR1 is MNHNS and CDR2 SASEGT. CDR3 region: CASSEGIYNEQFF. CDR3 bases: TGTGCCAGCAGTGAGGGCATTTACAATGAGCAGTTCTTC.

The rearrangement links TRBV6-1 to TRBJ1-6, with TRBD1 as a possible D gene (6 bases). CDR1 and CDR2 (germline): MNHNS, SASEGT. The CDR3 spans 14 residues. V lost 3 bases, J lost 10 bases, and 13 bases lay in between. This chain's CDR3 is CASSEWAGESPLHF. Written as DNA, the CDR3 is TGTGCCAGCAGTGAGTGGGCAGGGGAATCACCCCTCCACTTT.

The V call is TRBV19, the J call TRBJ1-1; TRBD1 matches 7 bases. V shed 6 bases, J shed 3 bases, and the junction held 16 bases outside the gene matches. This CDR3 region has 17 residues. Germline V gene lookup returns CDR1 LNHDA and CDR2 SQIVND (reference sequence). The CDR3 DNA is TGTGCCAGTAGCTTCCGAGGAGGGGGCCCTGGGGACACTGAAGCTTTCTTT. This sequence encodes CASSFRGGGPGDTEAFF.

This sequence joins TRBV18 and TRBJ1-6, with 9 nucleotides matching TRBD1. J lost 6 bases, V lost 4 bases, and 4 bases had no gene match. Germline CDR1 and CDR2: KGHSH and LQKENI. The CDR3 is 15 amino acids. The CDR3 reads CASSRDRVPNSPLHF. For the CDR3, the DNA is TGTGCCAGCTCACGGGACAGGGTGCCTAATTCACCCCTCCACTTT.

This chain links TRBV3-1 (or the pseudogene TRBV3-2) with TRBJ1-6; TRBD1 matches 7 bases. The CDR3 has 13 residues. Germline CDR1 is LGHDT and CDR2 is YNNKEL (reference sequence). The V gene end was trimmed by 3 bases and the J gene end by 9 bases; junction bases not matched to a gene: 2. CDR3: CASSHQGGSPLHF. CDR3 in DNA: TGTGCCAGCAGCCACCAGGGGGGTTCACCCCTCCACTTT.

The chain has TRBV7-9 and TRBJ1-3, with a possible D match to TRBD1 (5 bases). Germline values: CDR1 SEHNR, CDR2 FQNEAQ (reference sequence). The CDR3 is 15 residues long. Trimming cost V 1 base and J 2 bases, with 9 bases left between them. The CDR3 nucleotides are TGTGCCAGCAGCTTAGGGGGCAGGGCTGGAAACACCATATATTTT. Protein: CASSLGGRAGNTIYF.

This clone appeared a few times. The chain joins TRBV6-5 to TRBJ2-7, with D hard to call. Germline CDR1 reads MNHEY; CDR2 reads SVGAGI. This CDR3 has 14 amino acids. V shed 0 bases and J shed 6 bases, with 12 bases lying between them. The CDR3 loop reads CASSYSGPSGEQYF. The CDR3 nucleotides are TGTGCCAGCAGTTACTCCGGTCCCTCTGGCGAGCAGTACTTC.

V is TRBV3-1 (or the pseudogene TRBV3-2) and J is TRBJ2-7; TRBD2 aligns across 10 bases. Germline V CDR1 and CDR2: LGHDT, YNNKEL (reference sequence). The CDR3 sequence is 14 residues long. V gave up 4 bases and J gave up 7 bases; unmatched junction bases: 7. CDR3 protein: CASSPSAGGPEQYF. The CDR3 coding sequence is TGTGCCAGCAGCCCGTCAGCGGGGGGGCCTGAGCAGTACTTC.

In DNA, the CDR3 is TGTGCCAGCAGTGATAAGGGGGTAGCCAAAAACATTCAGTACTTC. The encoded protein is CASSDKGVAKNIQYF. The chain carries TRBV6-4 and TRBJ2-4; possibly TRBD1 for D (6 bases). The germline CDR1 and CDR2 sequences are MRHNA and SNTAGT. This CDR3 contains 15 residues. Deletions cut 3 bases from V and 0 bases from J, with 9 bases between.

The chain has TRBV19 and TRBJ1-2, with a tentative D call TRBD1 (5 bases). CDR3 size: 14 residues. The germline gives CDR1 LNHDA, CDR2 SQIVND (reference sequence). The germline V and J ends were trimmed by 4 bases and 3 bases, with 12 bases remaining between them. The CDR3 region has the DNA TGTGCCAGTAGTAGGCAGGGAGGGGACTATGGCTACACCTTC. Residues: CASSRQGGDYGYTF.

This chain uses TRBV5-4 with TRBJ2-1, with D possibly matching TRBD1 (6 bases). The germline V gene has CDR1 SGHNT and CDR2 YYREEE (reference sequence). V was cut by 4 bases and J by 0 bases, with 20 bases left in between. The CDR3 totals 18 residues. The CDR3 DNA sequence: TGTGCCAGCAGCCGCGGTGGGGGCAACCTAATCTCCTACAATGAGCAGTTCTTC. Translated: CASSRGGGNLISYNEQFF.

The genes are TRBV27 and TRBJ1-5; D remains ambiguous. The CDR3 is 14 residues long. Germline lookup yields CDR1 MNHEY and CDR2 SMNVEV (reference sequence). V was trimmed by 4 bases and J by 0 bases, leaving 7 bases between them. CDR3 coding DNA: TGTGCCAGCAGTTCGGGTTATAGCAATCAGCCCCAGCATTTT. Its protein product is CASSSGYSNQPQHF.

The rearrangement joins TRBV5-1 to TRBJ1-1; 7 nucleotides agree with TRBD1. Per germline, CDR1 SGHRS and CDR2 YFSETQ. The CDR3 covers 16 residues. Germline trimming cut 1 base from V and 0 bases from J; bases unmatched to any gene: 6. CDR3 bases: TGCGCCAGCAGCTTGAGGGCAGGGGGTATGAACACTGAAGCTTTCTTT. Protein sequence: CASSLRAGGMNTEAFF.

This chain connects TRBV5-4 to TRBJ2-1; 9 bases agree with TRBD1. Germline V gene data show CDR1 as SGHNT and CDR2 as YYREEE (reference sequence). The V segment lost 4 bases and the J segment 9 bases; nucleotides outside the gene matches: 17. The CDR3 has 17 residues. In DNA form, the CDR3 reads TGTGCCAGCAGCGGCGGTGGAGGTATGGACAGGGGCCGTGAGCAGTTCTTC. Its translation is CASSGGGGMDRGREQFF.